This T cell receptor beta chain originates from a study of vaccination and CD4 T cells after COVID-19. The wider study: Controls used CEFX viral epitopes (positive), HIV-1 Nef peptides (negative), or no peptide.

Described treatment: approximately nine-day PBMC culture with coronavirus spike peptide pools or control peptides (ViraFEST assay). Wells that each held around 2 million PBMCs were cultured with 7.5 to 10 IU/ml IL-2 and about 9.8 ug/ml peptide pools. Sequencing of the DNA from cultured CD4+ T cells was carried out with the Oncomine TCR Beta short-read assay. TCRdb re-derived calls from the PCR reads in MiXCR, one entry per CDR3 protein. Altogether approximately 16,000 distinct CDR3 sequences are present, roughly 50% being singletons, with the ten largest covering approximately 9%. Note on this clonotype: Its antigen is as yet unknown.

The V gene's germline CDR1 is SGHNT and CDR2 YENEEA. The V end was cut by 5 bases, the J end by 2 bases, with 9 bases between. There are 14 residues in the CDR3. The V call is TRBV11-3, the J call TRBJ1-4, with unresolved D. Material: CD4+ T cells from blood, cultured in vitro. This clonotype was obtained from a human donor who had recovered from COVID-19. The CDR3 DNA reads as TGTGCCAGCAGCCCCCTCCGCACTAATGAAAAACTGTTTTTT. This encodes CASSPLRTNEKLFF. The variable domain in full, completed from reference TRBV11-3 and TRBJ1-4, reads EAGVVQSPRYKIIEKKQPVAFWCNPISGHNTLYWYLQNLGQGPELLIRYENEEAVDDSQLPKDRFSAERLKGVDSTLKIQPAELGDSAVYLCASSPLRTNEKLFFGSGTQLSVL.